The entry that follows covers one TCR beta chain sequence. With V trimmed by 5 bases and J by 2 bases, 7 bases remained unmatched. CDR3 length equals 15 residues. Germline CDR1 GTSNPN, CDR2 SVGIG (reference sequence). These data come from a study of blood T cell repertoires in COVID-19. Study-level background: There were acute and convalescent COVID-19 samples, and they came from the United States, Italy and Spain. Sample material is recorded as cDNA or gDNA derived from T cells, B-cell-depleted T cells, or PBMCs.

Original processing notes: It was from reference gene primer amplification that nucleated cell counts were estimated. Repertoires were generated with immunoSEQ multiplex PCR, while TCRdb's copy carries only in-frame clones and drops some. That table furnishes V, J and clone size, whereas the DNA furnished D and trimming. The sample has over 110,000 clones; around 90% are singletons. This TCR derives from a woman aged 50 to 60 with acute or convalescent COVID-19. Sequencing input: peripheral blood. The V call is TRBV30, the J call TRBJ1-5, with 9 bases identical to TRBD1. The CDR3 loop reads CAWAQGAEGNQPQHF. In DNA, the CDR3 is TGTGCCTGGGCACAGGGGGCAGAGGGCAATCAGCCCCAGCATTTT.